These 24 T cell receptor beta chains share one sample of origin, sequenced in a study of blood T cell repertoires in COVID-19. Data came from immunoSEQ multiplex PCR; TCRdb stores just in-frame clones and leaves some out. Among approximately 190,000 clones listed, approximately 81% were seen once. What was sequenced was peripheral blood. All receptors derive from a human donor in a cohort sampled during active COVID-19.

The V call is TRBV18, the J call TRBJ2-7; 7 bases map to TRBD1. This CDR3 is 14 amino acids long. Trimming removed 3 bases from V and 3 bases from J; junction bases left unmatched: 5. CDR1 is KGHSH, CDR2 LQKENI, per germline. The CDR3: CASSPGQGVYEQYF. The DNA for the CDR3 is TGTGCCAGCTCACCCGGTCAGGGGGTCTACGAGCAGTACTTC.

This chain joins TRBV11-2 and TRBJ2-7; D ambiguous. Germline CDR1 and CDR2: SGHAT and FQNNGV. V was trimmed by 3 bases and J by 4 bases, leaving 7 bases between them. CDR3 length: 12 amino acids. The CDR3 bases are TGTGCCAGCAGCTTGATAACATACGAGCAGTACTTC. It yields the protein CASSLITYEQYF.

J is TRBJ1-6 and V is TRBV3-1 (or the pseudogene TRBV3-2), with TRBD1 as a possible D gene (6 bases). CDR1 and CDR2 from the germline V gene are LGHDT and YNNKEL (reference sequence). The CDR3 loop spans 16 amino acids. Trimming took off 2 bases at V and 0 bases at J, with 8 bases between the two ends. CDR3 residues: CASSQTGSSYNSPLHF. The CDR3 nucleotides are TGTGCCAGCAGCCAAACAGGGAGCTCCTATAATTCACCCCTCCACTTT.

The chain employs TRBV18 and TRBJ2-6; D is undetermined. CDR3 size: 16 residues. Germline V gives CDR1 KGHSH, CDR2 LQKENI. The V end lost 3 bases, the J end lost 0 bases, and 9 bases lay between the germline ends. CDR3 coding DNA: TGTGCCAGCTCACCTACAGTCCCCTCTGGGGCCAACGTCCTGACTTTC. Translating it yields CASSPTVPSGANVLTF.

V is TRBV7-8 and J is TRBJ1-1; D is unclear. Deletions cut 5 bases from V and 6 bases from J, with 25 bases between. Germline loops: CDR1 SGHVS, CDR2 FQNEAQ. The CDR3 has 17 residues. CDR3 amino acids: CASSPLEARGGLSEAFF. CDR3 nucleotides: TGTGCCAGCAGCCCACTCGAAGCGCGGGGAGGGCTTTCTGAAGCTTTCTTT.

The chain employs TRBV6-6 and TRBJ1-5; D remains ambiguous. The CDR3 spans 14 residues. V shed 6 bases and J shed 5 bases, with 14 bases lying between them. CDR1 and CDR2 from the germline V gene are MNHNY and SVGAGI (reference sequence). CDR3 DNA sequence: TGTGCCAGCAGGCCAGGACTTGGGGATCAGCCCCAGCATTTT. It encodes CASRPGLGDQPQHF.

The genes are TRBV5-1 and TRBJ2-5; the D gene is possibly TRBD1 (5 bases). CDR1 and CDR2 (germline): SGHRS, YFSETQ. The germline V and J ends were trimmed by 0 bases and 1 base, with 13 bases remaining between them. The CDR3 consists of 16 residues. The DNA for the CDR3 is TGCGCCAGCAGCTTGGGGACATATAACCCCCAAGAGACCCAGTACTTC. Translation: CASSLGTYNPQETQYF.

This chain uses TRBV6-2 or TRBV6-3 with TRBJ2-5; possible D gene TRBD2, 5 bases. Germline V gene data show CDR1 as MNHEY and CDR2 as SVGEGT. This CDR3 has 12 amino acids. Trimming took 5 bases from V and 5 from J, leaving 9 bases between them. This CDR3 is CASSAGSETQYF. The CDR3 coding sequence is TGTGCCAGCAGTGCGGGCTCGGAGACCCAGTACTTC.

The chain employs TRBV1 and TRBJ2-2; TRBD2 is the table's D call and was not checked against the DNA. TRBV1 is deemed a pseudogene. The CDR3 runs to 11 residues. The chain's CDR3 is CTSSLLGELFF. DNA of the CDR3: TGCACCAGCAGCTTACTGGGGGAGCTGTTTTTT.

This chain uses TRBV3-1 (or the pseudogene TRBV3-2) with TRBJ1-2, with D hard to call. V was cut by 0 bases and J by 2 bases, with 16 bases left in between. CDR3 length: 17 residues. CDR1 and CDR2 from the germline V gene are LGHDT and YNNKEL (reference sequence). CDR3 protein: CASSQDLAERPNYGYTF. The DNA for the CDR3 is TGTGCCAGCAGCCAAGATCTCGCGGAACGGCCCAACTATGGCTACACCTTC.

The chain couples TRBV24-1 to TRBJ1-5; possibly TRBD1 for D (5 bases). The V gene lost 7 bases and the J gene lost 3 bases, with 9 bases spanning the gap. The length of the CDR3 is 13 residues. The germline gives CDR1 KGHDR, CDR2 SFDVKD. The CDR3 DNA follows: TGTGCCACCAGCGAGGACAACAATCAGCCCCAGCATTTT. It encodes CATSEDNNQPQHF.

The CDR3: CASRSGGYEQFF. CDR3 DNA sequence: TGTGCCAGCAGATCGGGGGGGTATGAGCAGTTCTTC. This chain links TRBV6-5 with TRBJ2-1; 8 nucleotides match TRBD2. With 6 bases clipped from V and 8 bases from J, the junction kept 3 bases outside the gene matches. CDR1 MNHEY and CDR2 SVGAGI come from the germline V gene. CDR3 length equals 12 residues.

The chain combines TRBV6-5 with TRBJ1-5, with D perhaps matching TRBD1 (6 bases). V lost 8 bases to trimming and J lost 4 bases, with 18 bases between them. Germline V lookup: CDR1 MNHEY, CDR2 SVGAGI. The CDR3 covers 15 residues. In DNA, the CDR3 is TGTGCCAGCCAACCACAGACAGGAAGTAATCAGCCCCAGCATTTT. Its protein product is CASQPQTGSNQPQHF.

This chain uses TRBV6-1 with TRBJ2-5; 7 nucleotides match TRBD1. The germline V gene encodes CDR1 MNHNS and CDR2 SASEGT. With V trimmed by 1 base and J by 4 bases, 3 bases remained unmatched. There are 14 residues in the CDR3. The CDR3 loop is CASSEDRGGETQYF. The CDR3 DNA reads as TGTGCCAGCAGTGAAGACAGGGGTGGAGAGACCCAGTACTTC.

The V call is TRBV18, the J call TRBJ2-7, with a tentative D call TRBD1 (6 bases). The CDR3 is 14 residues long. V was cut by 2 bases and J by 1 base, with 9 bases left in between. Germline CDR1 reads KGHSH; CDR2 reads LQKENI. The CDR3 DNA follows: TGTGCCAGCTCACCAGACAGGTTTTCCTACGAGCAGTACTTC. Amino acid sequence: CASSPDRFSYEQYF. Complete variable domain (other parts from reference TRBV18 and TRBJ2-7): NAGVMQNPRHLVRRRGQEARLRCSPMKGHSHVYWYRQLPEEGLKFMVYLQKENIIDESGMPKERFSAEFPKEGPSILRIQQVVRGDSAAYFCASSPDRFSYEQYFGPGTRLTVT.

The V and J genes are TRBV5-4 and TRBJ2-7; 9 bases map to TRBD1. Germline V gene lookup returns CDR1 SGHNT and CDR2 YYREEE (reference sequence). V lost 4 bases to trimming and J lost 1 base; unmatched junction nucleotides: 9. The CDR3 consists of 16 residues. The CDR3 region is CASSAVRDRVSYEQYF. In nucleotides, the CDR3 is TGTGCCAGCAGCGCTGTCCGGGACAGGGTTTCCTACGAGCAGTACTTC. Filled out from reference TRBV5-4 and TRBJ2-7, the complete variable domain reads ETGVTQSPTHLIKTRGQQVTLRCSSQSGHNTVSWYQQALGQGPQFIFQYYREEENGRGNFPPRFSGLQFPNYSSELNVNALELDDSALYLCASSAVRDRVSYEQYFGPGTRLTVT.

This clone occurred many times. CDR3 sequence reads: CASTPEFGAVREQFF. The CDR3 DNA reads as TGTGCCAGCACCCCCGAGTTCGGTGCGGTGAGGGAGCAGTTCTTC. V usage is TRBV11-2 and J usage is TRBJ2-1; D gene ambiguous. The CDR3 covers 15 residues. The V gene lost 7 bases and the J gene lost 10 bases, with 23 bases spanning the gap. Germline-derived CDR1 and CDR2 are SGHAT and FQNNGV.

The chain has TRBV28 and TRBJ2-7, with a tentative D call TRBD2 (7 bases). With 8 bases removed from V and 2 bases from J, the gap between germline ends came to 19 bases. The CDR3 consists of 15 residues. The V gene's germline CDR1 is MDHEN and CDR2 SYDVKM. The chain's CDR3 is CASRGAGVAAYEQYF. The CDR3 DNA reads TGTGCCAGCCGGGGGGCGGGAGTGGCGGCCTACGAGCAGTACTTC.

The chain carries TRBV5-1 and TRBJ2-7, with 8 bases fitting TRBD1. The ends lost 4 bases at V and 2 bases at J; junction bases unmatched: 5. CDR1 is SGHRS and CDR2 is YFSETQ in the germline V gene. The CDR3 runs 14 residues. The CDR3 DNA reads TGCGCCAGCAGCCCCGGGACAGGCCCCTACGAGCAGTACGTC. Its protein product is CASSPGTGPYEQYV.

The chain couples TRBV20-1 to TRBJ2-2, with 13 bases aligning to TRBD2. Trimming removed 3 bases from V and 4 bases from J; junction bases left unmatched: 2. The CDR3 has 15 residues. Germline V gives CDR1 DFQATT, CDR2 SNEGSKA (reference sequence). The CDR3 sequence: CSASGTSGVTGELFF. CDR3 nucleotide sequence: TGCAGTGCTAGTGGGACTAGCGGGGTCACCGGGGAGCTGTTTTTT.

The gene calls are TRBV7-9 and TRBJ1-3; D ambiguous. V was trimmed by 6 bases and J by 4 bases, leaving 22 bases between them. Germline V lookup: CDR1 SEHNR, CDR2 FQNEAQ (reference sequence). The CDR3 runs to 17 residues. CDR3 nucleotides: TGTGCCAGCAGACCCAGCGGGCGGTTAGGTGCAGGAAACACCATATATTTT. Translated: CASRPSGRLGAGNTIYF. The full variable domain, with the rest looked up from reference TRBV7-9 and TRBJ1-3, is DTGVSQNPRHKITKRGQNVTFRCDPISEHNRLYWYRQTLGQGPEFLTYFQNEAQLEKSRLLSDRFSAERPKGSFSTLEIQRTEQGDSAMYLCASRPSGRLGAGNTIYFGEGSWLTVV.

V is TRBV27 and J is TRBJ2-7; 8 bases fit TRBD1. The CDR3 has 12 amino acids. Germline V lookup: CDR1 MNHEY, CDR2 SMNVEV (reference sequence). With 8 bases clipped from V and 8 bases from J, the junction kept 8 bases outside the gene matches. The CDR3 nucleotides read TGTGCCAGCGGACAGGGTACCGTCCAGCAGTACTTC. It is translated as CASGQGTVQQYF.

CDR3 nucleotide sequence: TGCGCCAGCAGTGACAGCGCAAACTATGGCTACACCTTC. Its translation is CASSDSANYGYTF. This sequence joins TRBV10-1 and TRBJ1-2; D is uncertain. CDR1 is WNHNN, CDR2 SYGVQD, per germline (reference sequence). The CDR3 covers 13 residues. The V and J ends lost 3 bases and 2 bases respectively, with 7 bases between them.

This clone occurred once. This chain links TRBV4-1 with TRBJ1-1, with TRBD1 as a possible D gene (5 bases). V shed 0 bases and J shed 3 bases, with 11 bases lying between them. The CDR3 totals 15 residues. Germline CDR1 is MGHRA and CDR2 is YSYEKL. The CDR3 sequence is CASSQDPGKDTEAFF. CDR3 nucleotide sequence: TGCGCCAGCAGCCAAGACCCAGGGAAGGACACTGAAGCTTTCTTT.